This T cell receptor (beta chain) was observed in a study of lymphopenia after photon versus proton radiotherapy. General study results and limits: Larger post-nadir TCR diversity loss correlated inversely with survival in deceased patients.

This clone has a handful of counts. Its antigen is undetermined. This table comes from immunoSEQ multiplex PCR, and its TCRdb copy is limited to in-frame clones, with some not included. The sample contains some 25,000 clones, roughly 87% of which appear only once. Sequenced material: peripheral blood, taken from a patient treated with photon-based radiotherapy. The receptor comes from a man aged 45-65 years with gastric cancer.

The CDR3 DNA reads as TGTGCCAGCAAACCTAAACTCCGCGTGCCCCAGCATTTT. It encodes CASKPKLRVPQHF. V and J are TRBV9 and TRBJ1-5; the D is unclear. With 6 bases removed from V and 9 bases from J, the gap between germline ends came to 16 bases. CDR3 length: 13 amino acids. Germline CDR1 SGDLS, CDR2 YYNGEE.